The 15 T cell receptor beta chains below come from one sample, sequenced in a study of STAT3 mutations in large granular lymphocyte leukemia. Points from the study as a whole: In T-cell large granular lymphocyte leukemia, about half of patients showed multiple immunodominant subclonotypes.

Their cognate antigens are unknown. The data were produced by immunoSEQ multiplex PCR, yet TCRdb's version contains in-frame clones alone and is incomplete. The sample holds tens of thousands of clones, 65% to 80% seen once. The sample was peripheral blood mononuclear cells. Receptors were obtained from a woman between 45 and 60 years old with T-cell large granular lymphocyte leukemia. Some clones in this sample may be carry-over from other donors' samples.

V and J are TRBV20-1 and TRBJ2-3; D is ambiguous. Germline V CDR1 and CDR2: DFQATT, SNEGSKA (reference sequence). V was pared by 7 bases and J by 6 bases, with 8 bases between. The CDR3 contains 10 residues. CDR3 in amino acids: CSVKDDTQYF. The CDR3 DNA sequence: TGCAGTGTCAAGGACGATACGCAGTATTTT.

In this sample, this clone turned up once. The chain links TRBV29-1 to TRBJ2-5; D remains ambiguous. Trimming left V 7 bases short and J 7 bases short, with 16 bases between. CDR1 is SQVTM and CDR2 is ANQGSEA in the germline V gene. The CDR3 covers 12 residues. CDR3 in DNA: TGCAGCGCACACGGGCCCGGGTGGACCCAGTACTTC. Translated, it gives CSAHGPGWTQYF. Full variable domain (remainder filled in from reference TRBV29-1 and TRBJ2-5): SAVISQKPSRDICQRGTSLTIQCQVDSQVTMMFWYRQQPGQSLTLIATANQGSEATYESGFVIDKFPISRPNLTFSTLTVSNMSPEDSSIYLCSAHGPGWTQYFGPGTRLLVL.

The V and J genes are TRBV18 and TRBJ2-7, with D perhaps matching TRBD1 or TRBD2 (5 bases each). Germline V CDR1 and CDR2: KGHSH, LQKENI. The V and J ends lost 5 bases and 4 bases respectively, with 21 bases between them. The CDR3 has 16 residues. CDR3 bases: TGTGCCAGCTCAGCGTCCGGGGCGGGCCGCCCTTACGAGCAGTACTTC. Translated, it gives CASSASGAGRPYEQYF.

V usage is TRBV9 and J usage is TRBJ1-5, with D perhaps TRBD1 (6 bases). The V and J ends lost 2 bases and 2 bases respectively, with 8 bases between them. This CDR3 is built from 14 residues. Germline V gives CDR1 SGDLS, CDR2 YYNGEE. In DNA, the CDR3 is TGTGCCAGCAGCGTCTCAGGGGGCAATCAGCCCCAGCATTTT. Amino acids: CASSVSGGNQPQHF.

The gene calls are TRBV30 and TRBJ2-5; 12 bases line up with TRBD2. The CDR3 loop spans 18 amino acids. Germline CDR1 GTSNPN, CDR2 SVGIG (reference sequence). J was trimmed by 6 bases and V by 2 bases; bases with no gene match: 16. DNA for the CDR3: TGTGCCTGGAGTCTCCGGGGGGGCCTAGCGGGAGGGAGGAAGACCCAGTACTTC. Protein product: CAWSLRGGLAGGRKTQYF.

V usage is TRBV5-6 and J usage is TRBJ2-7; D gene uncertain. V was cut by 2 bases and J by 6 bases, with 6 bases left in between. Germline CDR1 SGHDT, CDR2 YYEEEE. There are 11 residues in the CDR3. The CDR3 DNA is TGTGCCAGCAGCTTCCTGGGCGAGCAGTACTTC. Translation: CASSFLGEQYF.

This chain connects TRBV5-1 to TRBJ2-3, with 7 bases that match TRBD1. The CDR3 is made up of 16 amino acids. V lost 4 bases to trimming and J lost 0 bases; unmatched junction nucleotides: 8. Germline V gene sequence: CDR1 SGHRS, CDR2 YFSETQ. For the CDR3, the DNA is TGCGCCAGCAGCGGGGACAGTGGGTATAGCACAGATACGCAGTATTTT. Amino acid sequence: CASSGDSGYSTDTQYF. Filled out from reference TRBV5-1 and TRBJ2-3, the complete variable domain reads KAGVTQTPRYLIKTRGQQVTLSCSPISGHRSVSWYQQTPGQGLQFLFEYFSETQRNKGNFPGRFSGRQFSNSRSEMNVSTLELGDSALYLCASSGDSGYSTDTQYFGPGTRLTVL.

This sequence joins TRBV30 and TRBJ2-2; D may be TRBD2 (6 bases). Germline CDR1 GTSNPN, CDR2 SVGIG (reference sequence). V dropped 0 bases and J dropped 4 bases, with 12 bases sitting between them. The CDR3 is made up of 15 amino acids. The DNA for the CDR3 is TGTGCCTGGAGTGTGAGCGGGCTGGGCACCGGGGAGCTGTTTTTT. Translating it yields CAWSVSGLGTGELFF.

V usage is TRBV6-6 and J usage is TRBJ2-7, with D uncertain. Germline V lookup: CDR1 MNHNY, CDR2 SVGAGI (reference sequence). V was clipped by 0 bases and J by 1 base, with 10 bases between them. CDR3 length equals 15 residues. Here the CDR3 reads CASSYSRSLSYEQYF. DNA for the CDR3: TGTGCCAGCAGTTACTCCCGGTCACTTTCCTACGAGCAGTACTTC.

Here the CDR3 DNA reads TGCGCCAGCAGCCAAGGGGGCAGGAAACAAGAGACCCAGTACTTC. This gives the protein CASSQGGRKQETQYF. The chain couples TRBV4-3 to TRBJ2-5; possibly TRBD1 for D (5 bases). Trimming removed 1 base at V and 2 bases at J, with 11 bases between. Germline values: CDR1 LGHNA, CDR2 YSLEER. CDR3 length: 15 residues.

V usage is TRBV11-2 and J usage is TRBJ2-3; D gene ambiguous. The CDR3 sequence is 15 residues long. V lost 4 bases to trimming and J lost 4 bases, with 15 bases between them. Looked up from germline, CDR1 is SGHAT and CDR2 is FQNNGV. In nucleotides, the CDR3 is TGTGCCAGCAGCTACCGACACGAATCTTCAGATACGCAGTATTTT. Protein sequence: CASSYRHESSDTQYF.

This clone came up once. The V call is TRBV28, the J call TRBJ1-2, with 7 nucleotides matching TRBD1. Germline loops: CDR1 MDHEN, CDR2 SYDVKM. V was pared by 2 bases and J by 3 bases, with 12 bases of the junction left unmatched. The CDR3 totals 17 residues. CDR3 in amino acids: CASSLGGKGGAYYGYTF. The CDR3 DNA is TGTGCCAGCAGTTTAGGGGGGAAAGGGGGCGCATACTATGGCTACACCTTC.

The rearrangement links TRBV7-3 to TRBJ2-5; possibly TRBD2 for D (7 bases). The CDR3 covers 14 residues. Germline CDR1 reads SGHTA; CDR2 reads FQGTGA. The V and J ends lost 6 bases and 5 bases respectively, with 16 bases between them. The CDR3 DNA reads as TGTGCCAGCAGTTTAGGGGGGGAGGGGGAGACCCAGTACTTC. Translated: CASSLGGEGETQYF.

The chain couples TRBV7-9 to TRBJ2-6; D is ambiguous. The CDR3 spans 16 residues. Germline CDR1 and CDR2: SEHNR and FQNEAQ (reference sequence). V shed 1 base and J shed 0 bases, with 7 bases lying between them. Here the CDR3 reads CASSLDPISGANVLTF. Written as DNA, the CDR3 is TGTGCCAGCAGCTTAGACCCGATCTCTGGGGCCAACGTCCTGACTTTC. The complete variable domain, with remaining parts taken from reference TRBV7-9 and TRBJ2-6, reads DTGVSQNPRHKITKRGQNVTFRCDPISEHNRLYWYRQTLGQGPEFLTYFQNEAQLEKSRLLSDRFSAERPKGSFSTLEIQRTEQGDSAMYLCASSLDPISGANVLTFGAGSRLTVL.

V gene TRBV7-2 combines with J gene TRBJ1-2; unclear D gene. Looked up from germline, CDR1 is SGHTA and CDR2 is FQGNSA. Trimming cost V 2 bases and J 2 bases, with 9 bases left between them. CDR3 length: 14 residues. Written as DNA, the CDR3 is TGTGCCAGCAGCTTAAGTCAAACCAACTATGGCTACACCTTC. It is translated as CASSLSQTNYGYTF.